Listed here are 8 T cell receptor beta chains from one sample, sequenced in a study of blood T cell repertoires in COVID-19 (dated by TCRdb to the early 2020s). The library was generated by the immunoSEQ multiplex PCR assay. What TCRdb holds here is the immuneACCESS table cut down to in-frame rearrangements. Part of the clones is not present; checked against another copy, under half of the missing clones reflect an unresolved V gene, and the others are unexplained. This sample lists some 150,000 clones; 87% were detected once. 1.6% of the sample belongs to the ten largest clones. The specimen was peripheral blood. These receptors were taken from a woman aged 50 to 60 with acute or convalescent COVID-19.

This chain uses TRBV5-1 with TRBJ1-6; a possible D gene is TRBD1 (6 bases). The CDR3 length is 14 residues. The V end was cut by 4 bases, the J end by 10 bases, with 15 bases between. Looked up from germline, CDR1 is SGHRS and CDR2 is YFSETQ. The CDR3 spells CASSPGTTGSPLHF. Here the CDR3 DNA reads TGCGCCAGCAGCCCTGGGACAACGGGGTCACCCCTCCACTTT.

This chain connects TRBV7-2 to TRBJ2-1; tentatively, D is TRBD1 (7 bases). Per germline, CDR1 SGHTA and CDR2 FQGNSA. The CDR3 is made up of 14 amino acids. The germline V and J ends were trimmed by 7 bases and 10 bases, with 20 bases remaining between them. The CDR3 coding sequence is TGTGCCAGCACCACACGGGCAGGGGGGTGGGAGCAGTTCTTC. Its translation is CASTTRAGGWEQFF.

This chain uses TRBV30 with TRBJ2-3; D call uncertain. This CDR3 has 16 residues. V shed 1 base and J shed 2 bases, with 16 bases lying between them. Per the germline V gene, CDR1 is GTSNPN and CDR2 is SVGIG (reference sequence). The CDR3 DNA follows: TGTGCCTGGAGTGCGAGAGAGAGTCACCTCACAGATACGCAGTATTTT. It specifies CAWSARESHLTDTQYF. The entire variable domain, with the rest obtained from reference TRBV30 and TRBJ2-3, is as follows: SQTIHQWPATLVQPVGSPLSLECTVEGTSNPNLYWYRQAAGRGLQLLFYSVGIGQISSEVPQNLSASRPQDRQFILSSKKLLLSDSGFYLCAWSARESHLTDTQYFGPGTRLTVL.

The chain carries TRBV12-3 or TRBV12-4 and TRBJ1-1, with 8 positions matching TRBD1. V shed 6 bases, J shed 11 bases, and the junction held 5 bases outside the gene matches. This CDR3 region has 11 residues. CDR3 residues: CASSYRTGAFF. The CDR3 nucleotides read TGTGCCAGCAGCTATAGGACAGGGGCTTTCTTT.

The V gene is TRBV15, the J gene TRBJ1-6; D is possibly TRBD1 (6 bases). V was trimmed by 0 bases and J by 7 bases, leaving 10 bases between them. This CDR3 is built from 15 residues. CDR1 and CDR2 (germline): LNHNV, YYDKDF (reference sequence). The CDR3 spells CATSRDRGLNSPLHF. In nucleotides, the CDR3 is TGTGCCACCAGCAGAGACAGGGGCTTAAATTCACCCCTCCACTTT. Filled out from reference TRBV15 and TRBJ1-6, the complete variable domain reads DAMVIQNPRYQVTQFGKPVTLSCSQTLNHNVMYWYQQKSSQAPKLLFHYYDKDFNNEADTPDNFQSRRPNTSFCFLDIRSPGLGDTAMYLCATSRDRGLNSPLHFGNGTRLTVT.

The chain links TRBV25-1 to TRBJ2-2; tentatively, D is TRBD2 (5 bases). The CDR3 spans 13 residues. V lost 2 bases to trimming and J lost 7 bases, with 8 bases between them. CDR1 is MGHDK, CDR2 SYGVNS, per germline. In DNA, the CDR3 is TGTGCCAGCAGTGAACTAGAGGGCGGGGAGCTGTTTTTT. Protein sequence: CASSELEGGELFF.

This clone was detected only once. This sequence joins TRBV23-1 and TRBJ1-1, with D hard to call. TRBV23-1 carries the ORF label, with uncertain function. This CDR3 comprises 14 residues. V was cut by 0 bases and J by 1 base, with 6 bases left in between. CDR3 sequence (DNA): TGCGCCAGCAGTCAATCGAAGAGGAACACTGAAGCTTTCTTT. This codes for CASSQSKRNTEAFF.

By share, this clone ranks as medium-sized (0.01 to 0.1%). This chain connects TRBV19 to TRBJ2-1; 7 bases line up with TRBD2. The CDR3 runs 15 residues. In germline, CDR1 is LNHDA, CDR2 SQIVND (reference sequence). Unmatched junction bases numbered 6, after V lost 5 bases and J lost 2 bases. CDR3 DNA sequence: TGTGCCAGTAGTCGGGGCGGGAGCGCCTACAATGAGCAGTTCTTC. Its protein product is CASSRGGSAYNEQFF.